Listed below are T cell receptor beta chains from one sample, sequenced in a study of shared clonotypes between healthy human individuals. Clones were sequenced by immunoSEQ multiplex PCR, and TCRdb holds only the in-frame ones, with some missing. The sample lists about 800,000 clones, about 97% occurring once. Source material: naive CD8+ T cells sorted from blood. These receptors were collected from a man aged 30-40 years in good health. The CDR3 runs from the conserved cysteine through the conserved F or W. A D gene is named only where the DNA matches it firmly. Clone sizes are given selectively: once, few, many, or a class where the clone is expanded.

-	TRBV30	-	TRBJ1-4	TGTGCCGGAAATGGGGGGCGGAATGAAAAACTGTTTTTT	CAGNGGRNEKLFF
TRBD1	TRBV29-1	-	TRBJ1-4	TGCAGCGTTGAGGACAGGGCGACTAATGAAAAACTGTTTTTT	CSVEDRATNEKLFF
TRBD1	TRBV28	-	TRBJ1-2	TGTGCCAGCAGTTTCGACAGGGGCGAAGGCTACACCTTC	CASSFDRGEGYTF
-	TRBV14	-	TRBJ2-7	TGTGCCAGCAGCCGGATAGACCTTAGCTACGAGCAGTACTTC	CASSRIDLSYEQYF
-	TRBV4-3	-	TRBJ2-3	TGCGCCAGCAGCCAAGAATGGCGGAGCACAGATACGCAGTATTTT	CASSQEWRSTDTQYF
-	TRBV15	-	TRBJ2-7	TGTGCCACCAGCAGAGTTGCAGGGAGCTCCTACGAGCAGTACTTC	CATSRVAGSSYEQYF
TRBD1	TRBV9	-	TRBJ1-2	TGTGCCAGCAGCGTAGACATAGGATTTGGACAGGGGTTTTATGGCTACACCTTC	CASSVDIGFGQGFYGYTF
TRBD1	TRBV9	-	TRBJ1-3	TGTGCCAGCAGCGCCGGGACAGAAGCTGGAAACACCATATATTTT	CASSAGTEAGNTIYF
-	TRBV11-2	-	TRBJ1-2	TGTGCCAGCAGCTTAGATCAGGGCGAAGGGGAAGTAAATGGCTACACCTTC	CASSLDQGEGEVNGYTF
-	TRBV9	-	TRBJ2-2	TGTGCCAGCAGCGTAGCCCCGGGGCAGGGTAACACCGGGGAGCTGTTTTTT	CASSVAPGQGNTGELFF
-	TRBV4-1	-	TRBJ2-7	TGCGCCAGCAGCCAAGATGGAACCTACGAGCAGTACTTC	CASSQDGTYEQYF
-	TRBV10-3	-	TRBJ2-7	TGTGCCATCCGGGACGGAAGCTCCTACGAGCAGTACTTC	CAIRDGSSYEQYF
-	TRBV2	-	TRBJ2-6	TGTGCCAGCTTCGGCAGGGATAAGTCTGGGGCCAACGTCCTGACTTTC	CASFGRDKSGANVLTF
-	TRBV6-5	once	TRBJ1-1	TGTGCCAGCAGTTCCGTCCTAGACCCTAACACTGAAGCTTTCTTT	CASSSVLDPNTEAFF
TRBD2	TRBV7-9	once	TRBJ2-7	TGTGCCAGCAGCTTAGACTTAGCGGGCTTGTACGAGCAGTACTTC	CASSLDLAGLYEQYF
TRBD1	TRBV9	-	TRBJ1-1	TGTGCCAGCAGCGGGGACAGGGGTGAGAACACTGAAGCTTTCTTT	CASSGDRGENTEAFF
-	TRBV5-1	-	TRBJ2-1	TGCGCCAGCAGCCGGGACCCAACGGTACATGAGCAGTTCTTC	CASSRDPTVHEQFF
-	TRBV5-4	-	TRBJ2-3	TGTGCCAGCAGCCTCGGGACGGACACAGATACGCAGTATTTT	CASSLGTDTDTQYF
TRBD2	TRBV29-1	-	TRBJ2-6	TGCAGCGTCATTAGCGGGACTGACTCTGGGGCCAACGTCCTGACTTTC	CSVISGTDSGANVLTF
-	TRBV9	-	TRBJ2-3	TGTGCCAGCAGCGCCTCCCGGCCAGATACGCAGTATTTT	CASSASRPDTQYF
-	TRBV19	-	TRBJ1-1	TGTGCCAGTATGCTGGGGACTGAAGCTTTCTTT	CASMLGTEAFF
TRBD2	TRBV7-9	-	TRBJ2-1	TGTGCCAGCAGTCCACCCGGACTAGCGACTAACAATGAGCAGTTCTTC	CASSPPGLATNNEQFF
TRBD2	TRBV7-9	-	TRBJ2-1	TGTGCCAGCAGACGTGGACTAGTTGGGAGCTCCTACAATGAGCAGTTCTTC	CASRRGLVGSSYNEQFF
-	TRBV4-1	-	TRBJ2-7	TGCGCCAGCAGCCAAGAAATCGTGGGTCTGACCCTTGGGCGGGGCGAGCAGTACTTC	CASSQEIVGLTLGRGEQYF
-	TRBV29-1	-	TRBJ1-1	TGCAGCGTTGAACAGGACACCCCTGGATTAGCTTTCTTT	CSVEQDTPGLAFF
-	TRBV28	-	TRBJ1-5	TGTGCCAGCAGTTTGGCAAATTGGGTAGGGCAGCCCCAGCATTTT	CASSLANWVGQPQHF
-	TRBV5-1	-	TRBJ2-7	TGCGCCAGCACGGCTGGGAGCTCCTACGAGCAGTACTTC	CASTAGSSYEQYF
TRBD1	TRBV7-2	-	TRBJ1-3	TGTGCCAGCAGCCTAGGGGGCGGAGGAAACACCATATATTTT	CASSLGGGGNTIYF